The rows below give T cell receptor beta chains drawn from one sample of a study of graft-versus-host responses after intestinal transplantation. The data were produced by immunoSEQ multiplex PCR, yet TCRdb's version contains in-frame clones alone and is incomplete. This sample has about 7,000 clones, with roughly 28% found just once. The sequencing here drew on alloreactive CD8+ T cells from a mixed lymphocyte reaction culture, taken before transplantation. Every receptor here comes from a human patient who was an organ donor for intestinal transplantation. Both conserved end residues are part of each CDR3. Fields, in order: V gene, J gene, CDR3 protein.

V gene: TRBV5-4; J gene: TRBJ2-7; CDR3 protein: CASSPGVGAYEQYF
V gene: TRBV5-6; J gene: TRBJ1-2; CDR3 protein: CASSPRPLRYGYTF
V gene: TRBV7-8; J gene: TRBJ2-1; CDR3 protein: CASSASSGATAWEDEQFF
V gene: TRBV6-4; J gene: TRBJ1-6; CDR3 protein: CASSPPPDSPLHF
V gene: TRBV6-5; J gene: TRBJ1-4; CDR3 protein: CASSYLDTWGEKLFF
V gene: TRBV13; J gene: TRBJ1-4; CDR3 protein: CASSFLAGTNEKLFF
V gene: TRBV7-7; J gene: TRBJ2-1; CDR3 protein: CASSFGGGGDEQFF
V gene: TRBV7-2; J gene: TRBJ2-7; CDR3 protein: CASSPGTGGWEQYF
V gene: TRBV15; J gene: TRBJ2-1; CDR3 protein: CATSGDGYNEQFF
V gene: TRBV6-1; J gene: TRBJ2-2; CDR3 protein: CATPDRANTGELFF
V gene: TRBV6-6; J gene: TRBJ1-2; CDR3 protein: CASSYSTGQFYGYTF
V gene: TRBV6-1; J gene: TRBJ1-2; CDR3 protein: CASSPGQNVFYGYTF
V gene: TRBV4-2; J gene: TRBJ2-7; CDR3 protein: CASSQESSGTRYEQYF
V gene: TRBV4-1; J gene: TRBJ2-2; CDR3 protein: CASSTNTGELFF
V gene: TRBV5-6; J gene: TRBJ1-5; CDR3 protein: CASTLFRQDYSNQPQHF
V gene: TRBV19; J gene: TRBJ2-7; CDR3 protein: CARIISGGQDEQYF
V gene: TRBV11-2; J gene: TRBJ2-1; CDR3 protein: CASSSPTRGSYNEQFF
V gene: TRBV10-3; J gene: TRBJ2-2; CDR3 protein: CAISQGGLIFTGELFF
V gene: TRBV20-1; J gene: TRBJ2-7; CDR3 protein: CSGLCRDEQYF
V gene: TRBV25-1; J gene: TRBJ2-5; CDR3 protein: CASSDWDSEETQYF
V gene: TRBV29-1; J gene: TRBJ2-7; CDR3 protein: CSVEDVEQSYEQYF
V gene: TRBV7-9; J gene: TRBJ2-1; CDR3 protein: CASSLWGGGSGEQFF
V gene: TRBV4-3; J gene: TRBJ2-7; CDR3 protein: CASSQDWWDSEQGYEQYF
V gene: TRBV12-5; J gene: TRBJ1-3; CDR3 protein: CASGPPSRGSGNTIYF
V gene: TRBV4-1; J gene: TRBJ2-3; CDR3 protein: CASSQDWTGPSTDTQYF
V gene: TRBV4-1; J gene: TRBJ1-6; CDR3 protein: CASSQGRGYSPLHF
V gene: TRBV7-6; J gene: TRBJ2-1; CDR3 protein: CASSLVYNEQFF
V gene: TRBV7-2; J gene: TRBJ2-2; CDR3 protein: CASSLFISYNTGELFF
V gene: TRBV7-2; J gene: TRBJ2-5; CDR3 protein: CASSLVRTEQETQYF
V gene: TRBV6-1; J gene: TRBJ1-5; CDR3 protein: CASSIQGNQPQHF
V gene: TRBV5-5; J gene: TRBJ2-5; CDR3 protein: CASSLEAGHVEETQYF
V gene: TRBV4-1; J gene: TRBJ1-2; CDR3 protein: CASSQEPRGTGGSGYTF
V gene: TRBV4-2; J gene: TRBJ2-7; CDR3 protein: CASSADRVMYEQYF
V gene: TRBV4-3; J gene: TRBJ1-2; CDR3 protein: CASRPGQGPAGYGYTF
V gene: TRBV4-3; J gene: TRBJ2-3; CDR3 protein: CASSQLPPGGPPFGADTQYF
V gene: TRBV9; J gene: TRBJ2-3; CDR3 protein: CASSVGTGGGDTQYF
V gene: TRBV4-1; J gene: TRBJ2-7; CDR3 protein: CASSRGRQGPYEQYF
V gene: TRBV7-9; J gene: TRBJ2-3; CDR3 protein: CASSLVRAGWLAHTQYF
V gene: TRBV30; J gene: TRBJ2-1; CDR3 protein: CAWRDDGQETRGQFF
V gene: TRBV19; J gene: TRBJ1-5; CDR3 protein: CASSILGGDYSNQPQHF
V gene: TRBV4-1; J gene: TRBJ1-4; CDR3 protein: CAKPGQGARKLFF
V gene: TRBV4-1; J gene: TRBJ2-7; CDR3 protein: CASSPYSGAYYEQYF
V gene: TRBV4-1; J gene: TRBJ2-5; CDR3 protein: CASSQWVPGFRETQYF
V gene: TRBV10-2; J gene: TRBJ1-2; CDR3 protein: CASSQGASNYGYTF
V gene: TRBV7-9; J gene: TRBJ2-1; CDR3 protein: CASSSRGQRINEQFF
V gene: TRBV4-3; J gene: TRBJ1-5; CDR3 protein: CASSQDLSTYQPQHF
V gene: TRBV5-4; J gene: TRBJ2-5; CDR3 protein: CASSQGSGGGRLGETQYF
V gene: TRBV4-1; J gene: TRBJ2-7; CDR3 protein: CASSQGGRIYEQYF
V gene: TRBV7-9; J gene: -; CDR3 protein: CASSLEPSGGYEQYF
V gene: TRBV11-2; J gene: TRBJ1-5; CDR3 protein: CASSLAVGQPQHF
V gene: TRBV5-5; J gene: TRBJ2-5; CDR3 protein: CASSLTRLSTGNVETQYF
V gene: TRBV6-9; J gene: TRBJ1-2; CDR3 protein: CASSPWDTGYGYTF
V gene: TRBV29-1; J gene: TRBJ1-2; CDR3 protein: CSVDRNYGYTF
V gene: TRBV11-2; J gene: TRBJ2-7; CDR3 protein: CASSPRWGVGNEQYF
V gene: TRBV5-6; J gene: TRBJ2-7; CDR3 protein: CARSLKGGGYEQYF
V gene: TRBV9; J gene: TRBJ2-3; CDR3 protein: CASSGNTKGGPDTQYF
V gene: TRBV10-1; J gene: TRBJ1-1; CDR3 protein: CASSGSPGSNTEAFF
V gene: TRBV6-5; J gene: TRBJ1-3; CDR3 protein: CASSYTGAGNTIYF
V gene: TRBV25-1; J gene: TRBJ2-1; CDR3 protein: CASRVTGRFF